Here is one T cell receptor beta chain with its context. In this sample, this clone turned up once. The antigen it recognizes is unknown. Per-nucleotide qualities are absent, and no much larger clonotype sits a single base away. From cysteine to phenylalanine, the CDR3 is 12 amino acids long. Of all the DNA, just the CDR3 is kept, 36 bases in frame from base 1. CDR1 and CDR2 (LGHNA, YSLEER) derive from the germline V gene. V is cut by 0 bases and J by 4 bases, and the space between the germline ends is 3 bases. ICON enrollment began in the first half of 2016, and the last patient was enrolled in late 2018. From a subcohort of around 78 patients, fresh tumor and matched uninvolved tissue were collected for in-depth immune analyses, including TCR sequencing. No cell sorting was done, and TCR sequencing was instead run on DNA isolated from bulk tissue. The data stem from a study of tumor-infiltrating lymphocytes in localized non-small cell lung cancer (dated by TCRdb to about 2021). About the full investigation: The cohort included patients whose samples were collected after neoadjuvant chemotherapy, as well as both smokers and never-smokers and several histologies. A total of 50 to 60 patients were included in the paired tumor versus uninvolved lung comparison of immunoSEQ T-cell fraction. Resected tumor tissue and uninvolved lung tissue described as non-adjacent to the tumor were contributed by each patient, with both tissues obtained from the same patient. The same patients underwent several integrated assays, with TCR sequencing performed together with flow cytometry, multiplex immunofluorescence, RNA-seq, exome sequencing and proteomics. In total, the ICON cohort consisted of around 140 surgical patients with localized non-small cell lung cancer who had their tumors resected.

Points the paper makes about the study in general: TCR-derived T-cell fraction did not differ between the flow cytometry-defined immunotypes IM1 (good prognosis) and IM2 (poor prognosis). Assay coverage differed among patients according to how much tissue was available, so only a subset of the cohort had TCR sequencing. Higher T cell infiltration in tumors than in uninvolved lung tissue was supported by TCRbeta sequencing, consistent with immunofluorescence CD3 counts. Because different assays used different pieces of the same tissue, technical variation could not be distinguished from intratumor heterogeneity.

The T-cell fraction in tumor and uninvolved lung tissue was obtained from TCR sequencing using the immunoSEQ assay. As for the original processing: To analyze survival, patients were divided into a high T-cell fraction group (upper tertile) and a low T-cell fraction group (lower two tertiles), and the two groups were compared using a log-rank test. A signed-rank test was used to test paired tumor versus uninvolved lung differences in T-cell fraction. TCRdb carries this immuneACCESS record with in-frame sequences only. Its versions omit some clonotypes, under half of them owing to an unresolved V gene in the studies checked, with the rest unexplained. Clone size and the V and J calls come from that table; the DNA yielded D and trimming. Counted in this sample were over 9,500 clones; 70% to 85% of them appeared once. The ten largest clonotypes hold around 12% of the sample.

The source is a human donor with non-small cell lung cancer. The receptor chain draws on TRBV4-3 and TRBJ1-2; the D gene remains uncertain. The material sequenced was uninvolved lung tissue not adjacent to the tumor. This receptor has the CDR3 CASSQEGYGYTF. The nucleotide sequence reads TGCGCCAGCAGCCAAGAAGGCTATGGCTACACCTTC.